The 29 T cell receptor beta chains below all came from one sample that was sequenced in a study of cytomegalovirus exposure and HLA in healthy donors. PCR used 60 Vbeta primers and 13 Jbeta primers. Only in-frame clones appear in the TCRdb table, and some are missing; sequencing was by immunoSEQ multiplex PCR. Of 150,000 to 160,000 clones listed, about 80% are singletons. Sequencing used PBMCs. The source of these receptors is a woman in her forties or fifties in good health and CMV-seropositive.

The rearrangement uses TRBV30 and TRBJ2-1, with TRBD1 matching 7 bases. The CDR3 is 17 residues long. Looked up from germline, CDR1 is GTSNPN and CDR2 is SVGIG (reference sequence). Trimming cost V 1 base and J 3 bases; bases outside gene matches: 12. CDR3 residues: CAWSGPSGQSFYNEQFF. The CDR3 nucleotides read TGTGCCTGGAGTGGCCCCTCGGGACAGAGTTTCTACAATGAGCAGTTCTTC. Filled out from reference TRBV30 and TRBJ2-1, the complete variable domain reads SQTIHQWPATLVQPVGSPLSLECTVEGTSNPNLYWYRQAAGRGLQLLFYSVGIGQISSEVPQNLSASRPQDRQFILSSKKLLLSDSGFYLCAWSGPSGQSFYNEQFFGPGTRLTVL.

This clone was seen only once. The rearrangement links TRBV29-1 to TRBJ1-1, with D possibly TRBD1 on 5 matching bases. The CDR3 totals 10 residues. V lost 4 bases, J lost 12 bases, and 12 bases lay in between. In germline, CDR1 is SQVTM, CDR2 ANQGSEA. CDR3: CSVVSQGPFF. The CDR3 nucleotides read TGCAGCGTTGTAAGTCAGGGCCCTTTCTTT.

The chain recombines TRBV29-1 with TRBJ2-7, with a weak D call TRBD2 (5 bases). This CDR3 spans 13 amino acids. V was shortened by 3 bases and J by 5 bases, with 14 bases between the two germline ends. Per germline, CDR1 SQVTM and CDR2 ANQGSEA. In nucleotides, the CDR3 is TGCAGCGTTGAGTTTCCCGGGGTCCACGAGCAGTACTTC. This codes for CSVEFPGVHEQYF.

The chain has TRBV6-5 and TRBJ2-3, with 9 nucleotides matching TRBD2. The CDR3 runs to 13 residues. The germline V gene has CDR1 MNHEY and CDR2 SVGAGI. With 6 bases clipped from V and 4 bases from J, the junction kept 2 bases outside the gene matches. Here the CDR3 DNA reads TGTGCCAGCAGGAAGCGGGGGGCAGATACGCAGTATTTT. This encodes CASRKRGADTQYF.

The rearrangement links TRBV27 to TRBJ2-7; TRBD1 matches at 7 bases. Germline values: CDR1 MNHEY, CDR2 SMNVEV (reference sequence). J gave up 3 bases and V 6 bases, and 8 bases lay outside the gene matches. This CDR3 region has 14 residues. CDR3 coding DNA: TGTGCCAGCAGACGAGGACAGGTTAACTACGAGCAGTACTTC. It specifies CASRRGQVNYEQYF.

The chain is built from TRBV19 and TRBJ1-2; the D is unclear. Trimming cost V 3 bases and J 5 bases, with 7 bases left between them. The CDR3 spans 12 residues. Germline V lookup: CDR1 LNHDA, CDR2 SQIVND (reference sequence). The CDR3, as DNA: TGTGCCAGTAGTATTCCCTCTTATGGCTACACCTTC. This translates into CASSIPSYGYTF. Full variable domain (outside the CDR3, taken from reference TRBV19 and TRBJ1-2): DGGITQSPKYLFRKEGQNVTLSCEQNLNHDAMYWYRQDPGQGLRLIYYSQIVNDFQKGDIAEGYSVSREKKESFPLTVTSAQKNPTAFYLCASSIPSYGYTFGSGTRLTVV.

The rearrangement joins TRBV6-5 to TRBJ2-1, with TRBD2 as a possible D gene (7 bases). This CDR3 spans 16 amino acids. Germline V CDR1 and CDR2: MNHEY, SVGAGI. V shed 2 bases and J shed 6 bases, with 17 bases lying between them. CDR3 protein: CASSYPRGGGTNEQFF. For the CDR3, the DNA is TGTGCCAGCAGTTACCCCAGGGGCGGGGGTACCAATGAGCAGTTCTTC.

CDR3 residues: CASRKDSRPRKKLYEQYF. The CDR3 bases are TGCGCCAGCAGGAAAGACAGTCGCCCCAGGAAGAAGCTCTACGAGCAGTACTTC. This chain connects TRBV23-1 to TRBJ2-7; possibly TRBD1 for D (5 bases). TRBV23-1 is assigned to the ORF class and has an uncertain function. The CDR3 has 18 residues. V was trimmed by 6 bases and J by 3 bases, leaving 27 bases between them.

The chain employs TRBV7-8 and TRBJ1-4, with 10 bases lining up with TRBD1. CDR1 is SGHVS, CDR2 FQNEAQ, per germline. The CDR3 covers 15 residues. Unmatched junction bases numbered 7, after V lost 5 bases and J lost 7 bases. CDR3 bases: TGTGCCAGCAGCGTAGACAGGGGGCAGGGTGAAAAACTGTTTTTT. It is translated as CASSVDRGQGEKLFF. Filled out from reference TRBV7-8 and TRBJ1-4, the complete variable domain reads GAGVSQSPRYKVAKRGQDVALRCDPISGHVSLFWYQQALGQGPEFLTYFQNEAQLDKSGLPSDRFFAERPEGSVSTLKIQRTQQEDSAVYLCASSVDRGQGEKLFFGSGTQLSVL.

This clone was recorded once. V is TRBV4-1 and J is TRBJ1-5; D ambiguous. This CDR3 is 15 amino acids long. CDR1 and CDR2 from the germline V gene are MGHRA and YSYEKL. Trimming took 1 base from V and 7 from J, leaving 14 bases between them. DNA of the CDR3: TGCGCCAGCAGCCAAGCCCCCCTAGTTAGCCAGCCCCAGCATTTT. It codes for CASSQAPLVSQPQHF.

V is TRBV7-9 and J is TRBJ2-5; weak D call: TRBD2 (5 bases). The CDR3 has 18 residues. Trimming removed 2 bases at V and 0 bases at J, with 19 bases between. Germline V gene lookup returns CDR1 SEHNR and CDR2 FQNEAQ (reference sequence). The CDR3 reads CASSLTSRSRGNQETQYF. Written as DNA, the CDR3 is TGTGCCAGCAGCTTAACCTCGAGGTCACGAGGGAACCAAGAGACCCAGTACTTC.

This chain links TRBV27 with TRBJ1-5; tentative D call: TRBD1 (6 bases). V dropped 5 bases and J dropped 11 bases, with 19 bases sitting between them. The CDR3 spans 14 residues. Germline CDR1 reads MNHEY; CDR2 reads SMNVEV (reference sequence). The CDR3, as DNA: TGTGCCAGCAGTCCGACAGGAGCCCAAGGGTCCCAGCATTTT. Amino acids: CASSPTGAQGSQHF.

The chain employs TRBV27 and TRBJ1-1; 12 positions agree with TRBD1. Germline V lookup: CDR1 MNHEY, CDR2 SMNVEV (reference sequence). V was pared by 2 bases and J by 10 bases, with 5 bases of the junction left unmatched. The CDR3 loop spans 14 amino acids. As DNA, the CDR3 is TGTGCCAGCAGTTTACTCGGGACAGGGGGCCCAGCTTTCTTT. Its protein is CASSLLGTGGPAFF.

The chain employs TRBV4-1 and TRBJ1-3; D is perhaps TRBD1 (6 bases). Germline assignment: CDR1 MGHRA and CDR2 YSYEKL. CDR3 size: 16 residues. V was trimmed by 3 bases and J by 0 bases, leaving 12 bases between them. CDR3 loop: CASSQETGFSGNTIYF. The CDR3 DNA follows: TGCGCCAGCAGCCAGGAAACAGGGTTCTCTGGAAACACCATATATTTT.

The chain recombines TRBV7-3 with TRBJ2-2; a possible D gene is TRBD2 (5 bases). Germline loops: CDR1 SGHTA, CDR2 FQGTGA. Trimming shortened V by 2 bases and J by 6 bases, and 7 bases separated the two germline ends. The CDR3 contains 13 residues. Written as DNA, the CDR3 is TGTGCCAGCAGCTTAGCGGGCTCCGGGGAGCTGTTTTTT. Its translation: CASSLAGSGELFF.

The CDR3 coding sequence is TGTGCCAGCATCCTACTGACAGGGAGCTATGGCTACACCTTC. It translates to CASILLTGSYGYTF. The gene calls are TRBV2 and TRBJ1-2, with 7 bases matching TRBD1. This CDR3 is built from 14 residues. V lost 7 bases to trimming and J lost 4 bases; unmatched junction nucleotides: 9. Germline V CDR1 and CDR2: SNHLY, FYNNEI.

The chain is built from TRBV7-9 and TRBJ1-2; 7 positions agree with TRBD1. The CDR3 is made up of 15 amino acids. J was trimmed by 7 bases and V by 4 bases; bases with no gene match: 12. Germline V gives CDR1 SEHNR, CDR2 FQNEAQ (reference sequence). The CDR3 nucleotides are TGTGCCAGCAGCTCCTTTGGGACAGAATTTCTTGGCTACACCTTC. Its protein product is CASSSFGTEFLGYTF.

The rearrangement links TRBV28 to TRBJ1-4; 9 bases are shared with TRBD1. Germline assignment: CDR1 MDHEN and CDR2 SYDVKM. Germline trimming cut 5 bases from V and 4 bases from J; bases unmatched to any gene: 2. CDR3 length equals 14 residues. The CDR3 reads CASSTGGVNEKLFF. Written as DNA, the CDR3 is TGTGCCAGCAGTACAGGGGGCGTTAATGAAAAACTGTTTTTT.

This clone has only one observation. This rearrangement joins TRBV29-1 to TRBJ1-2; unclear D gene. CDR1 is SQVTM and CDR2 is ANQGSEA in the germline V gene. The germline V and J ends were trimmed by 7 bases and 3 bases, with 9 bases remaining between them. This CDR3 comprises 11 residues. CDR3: CSGTSHYGYTF. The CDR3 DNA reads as TGCAGCGGCACTAGCCACTATGGCTACACCTTC.

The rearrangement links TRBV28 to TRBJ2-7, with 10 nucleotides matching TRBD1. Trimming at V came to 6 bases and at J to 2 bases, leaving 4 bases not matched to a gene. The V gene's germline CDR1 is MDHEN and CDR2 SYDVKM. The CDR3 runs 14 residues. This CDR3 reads CASSQGTGAYEQYF. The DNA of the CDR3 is TGTGCCAGCAGCCAAGGGACAGGGGCCTACGAGCAGTACTTC.

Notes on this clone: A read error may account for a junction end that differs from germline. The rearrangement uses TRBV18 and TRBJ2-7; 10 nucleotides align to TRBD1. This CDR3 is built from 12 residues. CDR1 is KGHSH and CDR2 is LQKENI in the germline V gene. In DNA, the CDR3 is TGTGCCAGCTCACCTGACAGGGGGCCCCAGGACTTC. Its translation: CASSPDRGPQDF. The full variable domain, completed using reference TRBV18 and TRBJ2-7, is NAGVMQNPRHLVRRRGQEARLRCSPMKGHSHVYWYRQLPEEGLKFMVYLQKENIIDESGMPKERFSAEFPKEGPSILRIQQVVRGDSAAYFCASSPDRGPQDFGPGTRLTVT.

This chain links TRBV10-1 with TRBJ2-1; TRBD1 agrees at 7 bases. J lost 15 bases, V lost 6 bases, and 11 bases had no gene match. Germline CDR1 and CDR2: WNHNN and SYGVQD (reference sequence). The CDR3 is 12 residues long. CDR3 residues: CASRDLQGPLFF. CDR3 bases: TGCGCCAGCAGAGACCTACAGGGGCCTTTGTTCTTC.

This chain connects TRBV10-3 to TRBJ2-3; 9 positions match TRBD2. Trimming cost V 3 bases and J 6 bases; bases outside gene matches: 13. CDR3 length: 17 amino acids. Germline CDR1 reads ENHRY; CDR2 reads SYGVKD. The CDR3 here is CAISDPNRGGVSDTQYF. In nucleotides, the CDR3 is TGTGCCATCAGTGACCCGAACCGCGGGGGGGTGTCTGATACGCAGTATTTT.

CDR3 nucleotide sequence: TGTGCCAGCAGCTCCGGGACTAGCCCAGATACGCAGTATTTT. Translated: CASSSGTSPDTQYF. The chain joins TRBV7-7 to TRBJ2-3, with TRBD2 matching 9 bases. The trim removed 4 bases at V and 4 bases at J, leaving 3 bases unmatched. The CDR3 runs 14 residues. The germline CDR1 and CDR2 sequences are SSHAT and FNYEAQ (reference sequence).

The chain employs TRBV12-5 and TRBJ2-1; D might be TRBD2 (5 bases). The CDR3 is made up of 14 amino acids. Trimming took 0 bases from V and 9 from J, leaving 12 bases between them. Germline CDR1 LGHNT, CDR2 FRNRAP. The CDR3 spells CASGLVGMAGEQFF. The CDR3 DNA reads TGTGCTAGTGGTTTGGTCGGTATGGCGGGTGAGCAGTTCTTC.

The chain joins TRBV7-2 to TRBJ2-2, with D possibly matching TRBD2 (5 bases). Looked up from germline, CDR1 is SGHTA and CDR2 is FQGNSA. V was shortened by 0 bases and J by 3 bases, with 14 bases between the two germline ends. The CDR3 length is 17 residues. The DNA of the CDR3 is TGTGCCAGCAGCTTAGCGCCTAGCCCTAGGGACACCGGGGAGCTGTTTTTT. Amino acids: CASSLAPSPRDTGELFF. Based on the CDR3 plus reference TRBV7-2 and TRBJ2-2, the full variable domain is GAGVSQSPSNKVTEKGKDVELRCDPISGHTALYWYRQSLGQGLEFLIYFQGNSAPDKSGLPSDRFSAERTGGSVSTLTIQRTQQEDSAVYLCASSLAPSPRDTGELFFGEGSRLTVL.

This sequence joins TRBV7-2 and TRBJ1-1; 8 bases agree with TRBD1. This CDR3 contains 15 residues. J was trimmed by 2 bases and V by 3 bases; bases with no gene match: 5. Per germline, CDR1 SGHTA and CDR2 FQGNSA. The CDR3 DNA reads TGTGCCAGCAGCTTGGCCGGGACAGGTAACACTGAAGCTTTCTTT. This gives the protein CASSLAGTGNTEAFF. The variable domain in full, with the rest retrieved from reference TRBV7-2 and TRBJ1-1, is GAGVSQSPSNKVTEKGKDVELRCDPISGHTALYWYRQSLGQGLEFLIYFQGNSAPDKSGLPSDRFSAERTGGSVSTLTIQRTQQEDSAVYLCASSLAGTGNTEAFFGQGTRLTVV.

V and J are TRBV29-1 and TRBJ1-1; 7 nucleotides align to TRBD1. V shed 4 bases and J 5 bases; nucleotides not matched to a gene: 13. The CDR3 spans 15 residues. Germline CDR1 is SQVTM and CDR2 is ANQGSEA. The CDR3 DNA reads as TGCAGCGTTGCGGGGACACCGAGGGGGCTTACTGAAGCTTTCTTT. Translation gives CSVAGTPRGLTEAFF. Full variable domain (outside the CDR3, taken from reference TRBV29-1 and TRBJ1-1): SAVISQKPSRDICQRGTSLTIQCQVDSQVTMMFWYRQQPGQSLTLIATANQGSEATYESGFVIDKFPISRPNLTFSTLTVSNMSPEDSSIYLCSVAGTPRGLTEAFFGQGTRLTVV.

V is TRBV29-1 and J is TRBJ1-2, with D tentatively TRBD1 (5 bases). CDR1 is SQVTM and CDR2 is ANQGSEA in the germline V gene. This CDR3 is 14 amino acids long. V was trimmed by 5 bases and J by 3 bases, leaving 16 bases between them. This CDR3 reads CSVTNQGRDYGYTF. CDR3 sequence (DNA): TGCAGCGTTACGAATCAGGGTCGGGACTATGGCTACACCTTC.